This T cell receptor (beta chain) was sequenced for a study of response to subunit inactivated influenza vaccine. MiXCR, run by TCRdb on the RT-PCR reads, gives a single entry per CDR3 protein. This table holds about 620,000 distinct CDR3 sequences, approximately 10% found once. Per germline, CDR1 LNHNV and CDR2 YYDKDF (reference sequence). The CDR3 length is 13 residues. V lost 7 bases to trimming and J lost 0 bases, with 4 bases between them. This clonotype occurred a few times. The same data also went into a second study, on T cells expressing NK-cell markers. That publication notes: TCR beta libraries carry UMIs added by 5'RACE template switching. HCMV seropositivity marked seven of the eight sequenced donors; one was seronegative. For several experiments, T cell sorting was restricted to the alpha-beta TCR population by means of an anti-gamma-delta TCR antibody. Several of the donors also had these clonotypes leading their CD3+CD56-NKG2C+ fraction.

The specimen comprised PBMCs from blood, sampled on the day of vaccination. The chain joins TRBV15 to TRBJ2-6; no definite D call. This TCR was sampled from a middle-aged man who received an inactivated influenza vaccine. CDR3 nucleotides: TGTGCCACCAAAAACTCTGGGGCCAACGTCCTGACTTTC. Translating it yields CATKNSGANVLTF.